This T cell receptor (beta chain) was captured by sequencing in a study of graft-versus-host responses after intestinal transplantation (dated by TCRdb to about 2021). About the full investigation: The transplants that recipients received were multivisceral, liver-intestinal, or isolated intestinal. Donor T cell macrochimerism was defined as a peak of at least 4% donor T cells among recipient peripheral blood mononuclear cells. Samples from three later patients were sequenced in-house on an Illumina MiSeq with MiXCR processing rather than by the commercial service. Bulk TCR-beta CDR3 sequencing was used to track graft-versus-host and host-versus-graft alloreactive T cell clones in the graft, circulation and bone marrow after intestinal transplantation. Every recipient was given anti-thymocyte globulin induction, followed by about 3 years of maintenance tacrolimus and steroids. A cohort of roughly 25 intestinal transplant recipients, including one retransplant, was enrolled, and a few patients lacking pretransplant specimens were excluded. To identify alloreactive clones, pre-transplant mixed lymphocyte reaction products were sequenced and compared with unstimulated pre-transplant donor and recipient T cells. General study outcomes and caveats: In the allografts of patients with donor T cell macrochimerism, GvH to HvG T cell clonal ratios were high. Early after transplant, peak levels of circulating GvH clones were found to be associated with declines in HvG clones. GvH clones were detected in recipient bone marrow, and some of these GvH clones were observed earlier in ileal mucosa or blood, consistent with an intestinal mucosal origin. The relatively low number and heterogeneity of intestinal transplant patients limited the conclusions.

The library was made by the immunoSEQ multiplex PCR assay. For most patients, genomic DNA was isolated with the Qiagen DNeasy Blood and Tissue Kit and sent frozen to Adaptive Biotechnologies for TCR sequencing. High-throughput TCR-beta CDR3 sequencing of genomic DNA from most patients was performed by Adaptive Biotechnologies. The source study handled its data this way. TCR sequencing data were retrieved from Adaptive's ImmunoSEQ software for some 17 patients, whereas three other patients were processed with MiXCR and VDJtools. To correct CD4 versus CD8 sorting errors, any sequence found in both subsets at a frequency ratio below 5:1 was removed. Because the origin of CDR3 nucleotide sequences shared between donor and recipient could not be assigned, those sequences were removed. At least 2-fold expansion over unstimulated cells and a minimum CFSE-low frequency of 0.002% (template counts) or 0.001% (read counts) were required for clones to be classified as alloreactive. Clones were considered mappable if detected in sequenced pre-transplant spleen, lymph node, or MLR CFSE-low populations of the donor or recipient. Cumulative frequency of alloreactive clones was calculated as a percentage of all sequences weighted by copy number. Not all clones reach the TCRdb copy of this immuneACCESS table, which keeps in-frame sequences only. Checked studies attribute under half of the gap to unresolved V genes and leave the rest unexplained. V, J and clone size are taken as reported in that table, and D and trimming were inferred from the DNA itself. For this sample there are just under 85,000 clones; 80% to 95% appear just once. The ten largest clones add up to about 8% of the sample.

Inclusive of the bounding cysteine and phenylalanine, the CDR3 is 12 residues long. Only CDR3 DNA is held: 36 bases, read in frame from base 1. From the germline V gene, CDR1 is LGHNT and CDR2 is FRNRAP. V drops 7 bases and J drops 3 bases, leaving 10 bases in between. A word on this clone: Its antigen is still unknown. No base quality information exists; no much larger clone differs at one position.

This specimen's time point label, interpreted: cells obtained before transplantation from donor or recipient. CD3+CD4+ and CD3+CD8+ populations were FACS-sorted from unstimulated pre-transplant donor and recipient cells taken from spleen or lymph nodes. The chain is assembled from TRBV12-5 and TRBJ2-7; no D gene can be assigned with confidence. The material sequenced was unstimulated CD8+ T cells sorted from spleen or lymph node cells, taken before transplant. This receptor was taken from a human donor who was the organ donor for an intestinal transplant. The sequenced DNA is TGTGCTAGTGCCCCCTTGATCTACGAGCAGTACTTC. Translated, it gives CASAPLIYEQYF.